The next 32 T cell receptor beta chains were all read from a single sample in a study of cytomegalovirus exposure and HLA in healthy donors. The PCR used 60 Vbeta and 13 Jbeta primers. Generated by immunoSEQ multiplex PCR, the TCRdb table keeps only in-frame clones and is missing some. Among 130,000 to 150,000 clones, approximately 79% were seen once, and the ten largest hold 2.5% to 3.5%. The sequenced sample was PBMCs. The receptors derive from a woman aged 25 to 39 in good health and CMV-seronegative.

The chain recombines TRBV9 with TRBJ2-5; 14 bases are a match to TRBD2. The V gene's germline CDR1 is SGDLS and CDR2 YYNGEE. The CDR3 totals 16 residues. V gave up 7 bases and J gave up 4 bases; unmatched junction bases: 9. The CDR3 DNA is TGTGCCAGCTCGAGGGCGGGGACTAGCGGGGGAGAGACCCAGTACTTC. This encodes CASSRAGTSGGETQYF.

Only one count was recorded for this clone. The chain combines TRBV9 with TRBJ2-1; 8 nucleotides line up with TRBD1. CDR3 length equals 16 residues. Per the germline V gene, CDR1 is SGDLS and CDR2 is YYNGEE. Trimming cost V 0 bases and J 7 bases; bases outside gene matches: 9. The CDR3, as DNA: TGTGCCAGCAGCGTAGCCCTTGGACAGGGAACGAATGAGCAGTTCTTC. Amino acids: CASSVALGQGTNEQFF.

The J gene is TRBJ2-3, the V gene TRBV15; D possibly corresponds to TRBD1 (5 bases). In germline, CDR1 is LNHNV, CDR2 YYDKDF (reference sequence). The length of the CDR3 is 18 residues. V was trimmed by 0 bases and J by 0 bases, leaving 16 bases between them. The CDR3 sequence is CATSRDLVWQGSTDTQYF. Here the CDR3 DNA reads TGTGCCACCAGCAGAGATCTAGTGTGGCAGGGAAGCACAGATACGCAGTATTTT. The whole variable domain, remainder taken from reference TRBV15 and TRBJ2-3, is DAMVIQNPRYQVTQFGKPVTLSCSQTLNHNVMYWYQQKSSQAPKLLFHYYDKDFNNEADTPDNFQSRRPNTSFCFLDIRSPGLGDTAMYLCATSRDLVWQGSTDTQYFGPGTRLTVL.

This rearrangement joins TRBV27 to TRBJ2-7, with TRBD1 matching 7 bases. J was trimmed by 3 bases and V by 0 bases; bases with no gene match: 5. CDR3 length: 15 residues. Germline values: CDR1 MNHEY, CDR2 SMNVEV (reference sequence). In nucleotides, the CDR3 is TGTGCCAGCAGTTTATCACGGGACAGATACTACGAGCAGTACTTC. Translated: CASSLSRDRYYEQYF.

This chain uses TRBV18 with TRBJ2-5; tentative D call: TRBD2 (6 bases). Trimming took off 3 bases at V and 5 bases at J, with 13 bases between the two ends. This CDR3 spans 14 amino acids. The V gene's germline CDR1 is KGHSH and CDR2 LQKENI. CDR3 region: CASSPPDYSETQYF. The DNA of the CDR3 is TGTGCCAGCTCACCCCCGGACTATTCGGAGACCCAGTACTTC.

Notes on this clone: At one end, the junction sequence differs from germline, possibly due to a read error. The chain uses TRBV7-9 and TRBJ1-4, with a possible D match to TRBD1 (6 bases). The CDR3 length is 15 residues. CDR1 is SEHNR, CDR2 FQNEAQ, per germline (reference sequence). The CDR3 loop is CSSSLGPGVNEKLFF. The CDR3 region has the DNA TGTTCCAGCAGTTTGGGTCCAGGGGTTAATGAAAAACTGTTTTTT.

The V and J genes are TRBV15 and TRBJ1-5; 8 nucleotides match TRBD1. The ends lost 3 bases at V and 7 bases at J; junction bases unmatched: 5. Germline CDR1 LNHNV, CDR2 YYDKDF (reference sequence). CDR3 length: 14 residues. CDR3 in amino acids: CATSRGQEDQPQHF. CDR3 nucleotides: TGTGCCACCAGCAGGGGACAGGAGGACCAGCCCCAGCATTTT. The full variable domain, completed using reference TRBV15 and TRBJ1-5, is DAMVIQNPRYQVTQFGKPVTLSCSQTLNHNVMYWYQQKSSQAPKLLFHYYDKDFNNEADTPDNFQSRRPNTSFCFLDIRSPGLGDTAMYLCATSRGQEDQPQHFGDGTRLSIL.

V usage is TRBV29-1 and J usage is TRBJ2-3; TRBD2 agrees at 7 bases. With V trimmed by 6 bases and J by 1 base, 7 bases remained unmatched. Germline V gives CDR1 SQVTM, CDR2 ANQGSEA. CDR3 size: 14 residues. The CDR3 DNA reads as TGCAGCGTGGCGATTGGGGGGGGCACAGATACGCAGTATTTT. Its protein is CSVAIGGGTDTQYF.

This clone was found once. This chain uses TRBV2 with TRBJ2-1, with 7 bases matching TRBD1. This CDR3 is built from 12 residues. Looked up from germline, CDR1 is SNHLY and CDR2 is FYNNEI. Unmatched junction bases numbered 3, after V lost 5 bases and J lost 8 bases. CDR3 sequence reads: CASSSQGDEQFF. CDR3 sequence (DNA): TGTGCCAGCAGTTCGCAGGGGGATGAGCAGTTCTTC. Full variable domain (remainder filled in from reference TRBV2 and TRBJ2-1): EPEVTQTPSHQVTQMGQEVILRCVPISNHLYFYWYRQILGQKVEFLVSFYNNEISEKSEIFDDQFSVERPDGSNFTLKIRSTKLEDSAMYFCASSSQGDEQFFGPGTRLTVL.

The chain joins TRBV18 to TRBJ2-3; 8 bases match TRBD1. Trimming removed 3 bases from V and 5 bases from J; junction bases left unmatched: 4. The CDR3 loop spans 14 amino acids. CDR1 and CDR2 from the germline V gene are KGHSH and LQKENI. The CDR3 sequence: CASSPDRAGDTQYF. The CDR3 region has the DNA TGTGCCAGCTCACCGGACAGGGCGGGAGATACGCAGTATTTT.

This rearrangement joins TRBV5-5 to TRBJ1-5; 7 nucleotides match TRBD1. The trim removed 4 bases at V and 7 bases at J, leaving 14 bases unmatched. The CDR3 spans 16 residues. CDR1 is SGHKS, CDR2 YYEKEE, per germline (reference sequence). CDR3: CASSPWGQRADQPQHF. Written as DNA, the CDR3 is TGTGCCAGCAGCCCTTGGGGACAGAGGGCAGACCAGCCCCAGCATTTT.

This sequence joins TRBV11-2 and TRBJ1-1; 8 nucleotides line up with TRBD1. The junction had 5 bases not matched to a gene; V was cut back by 1 base and J by 10 bases. There are 13 residues in the CDR3. Per germline, CDR1 SGHAT and CDR2 FQNNGV. CDR3: CASSLAQGAAAFF. As DNA, the CDR3 is TGTGCCAGCAGCTTAGCTCAGGGGGCTGCAGCTTTCTTT.

This chain joins TRBV7-8 and TRBJ1-1, with 7 bases aligning to TRBD1. The CDR3 has 15 amino acids. Losses at the gene ends were 5 bases for V and 1 base for J; bases not matched to a gene: 7. CDR1 and CDR2 from the germline V gene are SGHVS and FQNEAQ. The CDR3, as DNA: TGTGCCAGCAGCCCCGAGGGGGCGAGGAACACTGAAGCTTTCTTT. This encodes CASSPEGARNTEAFF.

In this sample, this clone turned up once. In nucleotides, the CDR3 is TGTGCCAGCAGTTTAGACGGGGGCGAGCAGTACTTC. Encoded protein: CASSLDGGEQYF. This chain links TRBV27 with TRBJ2-7; D is perhaps TRBD2 (6 bases). Germline V gene lookup returns CDR1 MNHEY and CDR2 SMNVEV (reference sequence). The length of the CDR3 is 12 residues. V lost 2 bases, J lost 6 bases, and 8 bases lay in between.

This rearrangement joins TRBV12-2 to TRBJ2-1; TRBD1, the table's D call, lacks a check against the DNA. TRBV12-2 is tagged as a pseudogene. The CDR3 covers 17 residues. CDR3: CASRSRHRVKNCNEQFF. The CDR3 DNA reads as TGTGCAAGTCGCTCCCGCCACAGGGTAAAAAACTGCAATGAGCAGTTCTTC.

The rearrangement joins TRBV7-7 to TRBJ1-1; D gene uncertain. CDR3 length: 13 residues. V was trimmed by 4 bases and J by 2 bases, leaving 8 bases between them. CDR1 is SSHAT and CDR2 is FNYEAQ in the germline V gene (reference sequence). The CDR3, as DNA: TGTGCCAGCAGCTCGGGAGTAAACACTGAAGCTTTCTTT. Translation: CASSSGVNTEAFF.

V and J are TRBV4-3 and TRBJ1-2; D remains ambiguous. CDR1 LGHNA and CDR2 YSLEER come from the germline V gene. Trimming took 0 bases from V and 2 from J, leaving 13 bases between them. This CDR3 is 16 amino acids long. CDR3: CASSQEVNIPNYGYTF. The CDR3 DNA reads as TGCGCCAGCAGCCAAGAAGTTAACATACCGAACTATGGCTACACCTTC.

This chain links TRBV10-1 with TRBJ2-1; D might be TRBD2 (6 bases). The germline V gene encodes CDR1 WNHNN and CDR2 SYGVQD (reference sequence). V lost 5 bases and J 7 bases, leaving 6 bases between the germline ends. This CDR3 is 11 amino acids long. CDR3 DNA: TGCGCCAGCAGTCGGGGGAATGAGCAGTTCTTC. Protein sequence: CASSRGNEQFF.

The CDR3: CASSDSSSSYEQYF. DNA of the CDR3: TGTGCCAGCAGTGATTCCTCGAGCTCCTACGAGCAGTACTTC. The J gene is TRBJ2-7, the V gene TRBV2; no clear D. This CDR3 has 14 residues. From germline, CDR1 is SNHLY and CDR2 FYNNEI. Trimming stripped 3 bases from V and 0 bases from J, with 9 bases between.

This rearrangement joins TRBV21-1 to TRBJ1-2. TRBV21-1 is flagged as a pseudogene. The CDR3 length is 12 residues. The CDR3 is CASPGGDYGYTF. The DNA of the CDR3 is TGTGCCAGCCCCGGCGGGGACTATGGCTACACCTTC.

The V and J genes are TRBV5-4 and TRBJ2-1, with 10 bases matching TRBD1. J gave up 3 bases and V 5 bases, and 5 bases lay outside the gene matches. The CDR3 length is 15 residues. Per the germline V gene, CDR1 is SGHNT and CDR2 is YYREEE (reference sequence). The DNA for the CDR3 is TGTGCCAGCAGGGCCGGGACAGGGGTCTACAATGAGCAGTTCTTC. Translation: CASRAGTGVYNEQFF.

The chain employs TRBV27 and TRBJ1-1; a possible D gene is TRBD1 (5 bases). V was shortened by 6 bases and J by 2 bases, with 10 bases between the two germline ends. CDR1 is MNHEY and CDR2 is SMNVEV in the germline V gene (reference sequence). This CDR3 has 13 amino acids. The chain's CDR3 is CASSPGINTEAFF. The CDR3 DNA sequence: TGTGCCAGCAGCCCAGGGATCAACACTGAAGCTTTCTTT.

The CDR3 DNA is TGTGCCAGCAGTGACAGGTACTCTGGAAACACCATATATTTT. Translated: CASSDRYSGNTIYF. J is TRBJ1-3 and V is TRBV6-1, with unresolved D. Trimming pared 3 bases from V and 0 bases from J, leaving 6 bases between. CDR3 length: 14 amino acids. CDR1 MNHNS and CDR2 SASEGT come from the germline V gene.

This clone appeared a single time. J is TRBJ1-2 and V is TRBV6-4, with 7 bases lining up with TRBD1. The V gene end was trimmed by 2 bases and the J gene end by 1 base; junction bases not matched to a gene: 16. Per germline, CDR1 MRHNA and CDR2 SNTAGT. The CDR3 runs to 19 residues. The CDR3 spells CASSDPIPSDRVFNYGYTF. In DNA form, the CDR3 reads TGTGCCAGCAGTGACCCGATACCATCCGACAGGGTCTTTAACTATGGCTACACCTTC.

This clone turned up a few times. V is TRBV27 and J is TRBJ1-4; tentatively, D is TRBD1 (5 bases). This CDR3 spans 14 amino acids. The V end was cut by 4 bases, the J end by 2 bases, with 8 bases between. From germline, CDR1 is MNHEY and CDR2 SMNVEV (reference sequence). In DNA form, the CDR3 reads TGTGCCAGCAGTTCAGGGTTTACTAATGAAAAACTGTTTTTT. It is translated as CASSSGFTNEKLFF.

In the case of this clone: Within the sample, other DNA sequences also encode this same CDR3. V is TRBV9 and J is TRBJ2-3; D remains unclear. The CDR3 runs to 13 residues. CDR1 SGDLS and CDR2 YYNGEE come from the germline V gene. Trimming took off 0 bases at V and 1 base at J, with 3 bases between the two ends. CDR3 loop: CASSVAGTDTQYF. In DNA form, the CDR3 reads TGTGCCAGCAGCGTAGCCGGCACAGATACGCAGTATTTT.

V usage is TRBV5-1 and J usage is TRBJ1-2; 9 bases agree with TRBD1. The CDR3 is 15 residues long. From germline, CDR1 is SGHRS and CDR2 YFSETQ. The V segment lost 1 base and the J segment 3 bases; nucleotides outside the gene matches: 4. Here the CDR3 reads CASSLTGQGHYGYTF. CDR3 in DNA: TGCGCCAGCAGCTTGACGGGACAGGGCCACTATGGCTACACCTTC.

V is TRBV10-2 and J is TRBJ1-6; no firm D call. Trimming shortened V by 0 bases and J by 0 bases, and 3 bases separated the two germline ends. Germline V CDR1 and CDR2: WSHSY, SAAADI. The CDR3 spans 15 residues. This CDR3 reads CASSESSSYNSPLHF. Here the CDR3 DNA reads TGCGCCAGCAGTGAGTCCAGCTCCTATAATTCACCCCTCCACTTT.

The chain has TRBV2 and TRBJ2-1, with 9 bases lining up with TRBD1. V lost 7 bases to trimming and J lost 9 bases; unmatched junction nucleotides: 7. The V gene's germline CDR1 is SNHLY and CDR2 FYNNEI. This CDR3 contains 13 residues. CDR3 DNA sequence: TGTGCCAGCACCCCGGGACAGGGACTTGAGCAGTTCTTC. Translation gives CASTPGQGLEQFF.

The chain carries TRBV11-2 and TRBJ1-1; D unresolved. Germline-derived CDR1 and CDR2 are SGHAT and FQNNGV. Trimming stripped 3 bases from V and 10 bases from J, with 9 bases between. The CDR3 spans 11 residues. CDR3 nucleotide sequence: TGTGCCAGCAGCTTCCCCCCGGGAGCTTTCTTT. Amino acids: CASSFPPGAFF.

This clone showed up just a few times. V and J are TRBV2 and TRBJ2-1; maybe TRBD1 (7 bases). This CDR3 has 13 residues. Germline loops: CDR1 SNHLY, CDR2 FYNNEI. V lost 3 bases to trimming and J lost 9 bases, with 12 bases between them. The CDR3 here is CASSDGGGVEQFF. The CDR3 coding sequence is TGTGCCAGCAGTGATGGAGGGGGCGTTGAGCAGTTCTTC.

The chain has TRBV9 and TRBJ2-7; the D gene is possibly TRBD1 (5 bases). The germline V gene encodes CDR1 SGDLS and CDR2 YYNGEE. Trimming cost V 3 bases and J 8 bases, with 15 bases left between them. The CDR3 consists of 13 residues. CDR3 sequence: CASSADTWTQQYF. Here the CDR3 DNA reads TGTGCCAGCAGCGCGGACACCTGGACCCAGCAGTACTTC.